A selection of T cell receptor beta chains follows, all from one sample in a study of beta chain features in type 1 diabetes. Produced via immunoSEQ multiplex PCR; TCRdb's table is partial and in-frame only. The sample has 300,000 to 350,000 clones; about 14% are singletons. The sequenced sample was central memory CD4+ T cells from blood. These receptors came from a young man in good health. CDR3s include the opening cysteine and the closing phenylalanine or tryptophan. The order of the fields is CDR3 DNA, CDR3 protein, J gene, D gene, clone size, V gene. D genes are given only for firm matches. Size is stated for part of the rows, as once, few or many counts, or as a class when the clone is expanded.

DNA: TGTGCCAGCAGCCGCCCCAGGGAGACCCAGTACTTC; CDR3: CASSRPRETQYF; J: TRBJ2-5; D: .; size: few; V: TRBV7-2
DNA: TGTGCCAGCAGCTTACGAGGGGAGGATAATGAAAAACTGTTTTTT; CDR3: CASSLRGEDNEKLFF; J: TRBJ1-4; D: .; size: .; V: TRBV2
DNA: TGTGCCAGCAGCCATATCAGGGGGGGGGAGCAGTTCTTC; CDR3: CASSHIRGGEQFF; J: TRBJ2-1; D: .; size: few; V: TRBV7-9
DNA: TGTGCCAGCAGCTTGGCCGGGACAGAGGCTTCACCCCTCCACTTT; CDR3: CASSLAGTEASPLHF; J: TRBJ1-6; D: TRBD1; size: few; V: TRBV7-2
DNA: TGTGCCAGCTCCCCTCCGGACCTCTCTGGGGCCAACGTCCTGACTTTC; CDR3: CASSPPDLSGANVLTF; J: TRBJ2-6; D: .; size: .; V: TRBV11-3
DNA: TGTGCCAGCAGCTCTTTTGAGACCCAGTACTTC; CDR3: CASSSFETQYF; J: TRBJ2-5; D: .; size: .; V: TRBV7-2
DNA: TGTGCCAGCAGTGAATCAGCCAAGACAGGCGGATATGCGTTTAGCAATCAGCCCCAGCATTTT; CDR3: CASSESAKTGGYAFSNQPQHF; J: TRBJ1-5; D: .; size: .; V: TRBV6-1
DNA: TGTGCCAGCAGCTTTAGCGGGAGTGTGATAGCGCAGTATTTT; CDR3: CASSFSGSVIAQYF; J: TRBJ2-3; D: TRBD2; size: few; V: TRBV5-4
DNA: TGCGCCAGCAGCCAAGATCTAGCGGGAGCTATTATAAGTGAGCAGTTCTTC; CDR3: CASSQDLAGAIISEQFF; J: TRBJ2-1; D: TRBD2; size: few; V: TRBV5-4
DNA: TGTGCCAGTAGTATGTCAAGGCCCCCGAACACTGAAGCTTTCTTT; CDR3: CASSMSRPPNTEAFF; J: TRBJ1-1; D: .; size: .; V: TRBV19
DNA: TGTGCCAGCAGTTACACCGGGGTAGACACAGATACGCAGTATTTT; CDR3: CASSYTGVDTDTQYF; J: TRBJ2-3; D: .; size: .; V: TRBV6-5
DNA: TGTGCCAGCAGCAGGGTCCAGAGCGGGGAGCTGTTTTTT; CDR3: CASSRVQSGELFF; J: TRBJ2-2; D: .; size: .; V: TRBV9
DNA: TGTGCCAGCTCTCGACAGGGGAAAGATCCGAGCTATGGCTACACCTTC; CDR3: CASSRQGKDPSYGYTF; J: TRBJ1-2; D: TRBD1; size: .; V: TRBV18
DNA: TGTGCCAGCAGCTTGGACAGGGGAAGGAGTTCACCCCTCCACTTT; CDR3: CASSLDRGRSSPLHF; J: TRBJ1-6; D: TRBD1; size: .; V: TRBV7-2
DNA: TGTGCCATACAGGGGTATAGCACAGATACGCAGTATTTT; CDR3: CAIQGYSTDTQYF; J: TRBJ2-3; D: TRBD1; size: few; V: TRBV30
DNA: TGCGCCAGCAGCTCCCCCGACAGGGGCCGTGGGTACGGCTATGGCTACACCTTC; CDR3: CASSSPDRGRGYGYGYTF; J: TRBJ1-2; D: TRBD1; size: .; V: TRBV5-1
DNA: TGCGCCAGCAGCCCGGCTGGAGGCAGCAATCAGCCCCAGCATTTT; CDR3: CASSPAGGSNQPQHF; J: TRBJ1-5; D: .; size: many; V: TRBV5-1
DNA: TGTGCCAGCAGCTTACCCGGCATAGCGGGAGGACCTCAAGAGACCCAGTACTTC; CDR3: CASSLPGIAGGPQETQYF; J: TRBJ2-5; D: TRBD2; size: .; V: TRBV7-3
DNA: TGTGCCAGCAGCTTCCCAAGACAGGGGGCTAACTATGGCTACACCTTC; CDR3: CASSFPRQGANYGYTF; J: TRBJ1-2; D: TRBD1; size: few; V: TRBV11-3
DNA: TGTGCCAGCAGCCGCAAAGGGGCGAGTGGTTCGAACACCGGGGAGCTGTTTTTT; CDR3: CASSRKGASGSNTGELFF; J: TRBJ2-2; D: .; size: many; V: TRBV14
DNA: TGTGCCAGCAGCGTAGGAGTTGGGACAGCCAGCGGTGAGCAGTTCTTC; CDR3: CASSVGVGTASGEQFF; J: TRBJ2-1; D: TRBD1; size: few; V: TRBV9
DNA: TGTGCCAGCAGTTTAGGCCTCTCCATCCCTGGAAACACCATATATTTT; CDR3: CASSLGLSIPGNTIYF; J: TRBJ1-3; D: .; size: .; V: TRBV28
DNA: TGTGCCAGCAGCTTGGGGCTCCAGGTTCCGGGGGAGAATGAGCAGTTCTTC; CDR3: CASSLGLQVPGENEQFF; J: TRBJ2-1; D: .; size: .; V: TRBV11-2
DNA: TGTGCCAGCAGTTTTGGGACCCGAGGTACTGAAGCTTTCTTT; CDR3: CASSFGTRGTEAFF; J: TRBJ1-1; D: .; size: .; V: TRBV7-9
DNA: TGCGCCAGCAGCTTAGACAGAAACACTGAAGCTTTCTTT; CDR3: CASSLDRNTEAFF; J: TRBJ1-1; D: .; size: few; V: TRBV5-1
DNA: TGTGCCAACCCCAAGCGGGAACGGGAAAATGAGCAGTTCTTC; CDR3: CANPKRERENEQFF; J: TRBJ2-1; D: TRBD2; size: .; V: TRBV18
DNA: TGTGCCAGCAGCTTCGGTGGGGGGACAGATACGCAGTATTTT; CDR3: CASSFGGGTDTQYF; J: TRBJ2-3; D: .; size: few; V: TRBV5-4
DNA: TGTGCCAGCAACAGGGCGAGGGCCACTGAAGCTTTCTTT; CDR3: CASNRARATEAFF; J: TRBJ1-1; D: .; size: .; V: TRBV6-5
DNA: TGCGCCAGCAGCTTGGCCCCGGGTCGGGAGCAGTACTTC; CDR3: CASSLAPGREQYF; J: TRBJ2-7; D: .; size: few; V: TRBV5-1
DNA: TGTGCCAGCAGCACATCAGAAGCCTCACCCCTCCACTTT; CDR3: CASSTSEASPLHF; J: TRBJ1-6; D: .; size: .; V: TRBV7-2
DNA: TGTGCCAGCAGCTTGACTAGCGGGGATACGCAGTATTTT; CDR3: CASSLTSGDTQYF; J: TRBJ2-3; D: TRBD2; size: .; V: TRBV11-3
DNA: TGTGCCAGTAGTATAGAGGGACAGGGAGCCTACAATGAGCAGTTCTTC; CDR3: CASSIEGQGAYNEQFF; J: TRBJ2-1; D: TRBD1; size: few; V: TRBV19
DNA: TGTGCCAGCAGTCCGCTGCAGGGGAGAACTGAAGCTTTCTTT; CDR3: CASSPLQGRTEAFF; J: TRBJ1-1; D: .; size: few; V: TRBV27
DNA: TGTGCCAGCAGACAGGGGATGAGCACCGGGGAGCTGTTTTTT; CDR3: CASRQGMSTGELFF; J: TRBJ2-2; D: TRBD1; size: few; V: TRBV9
DNA: TGTGCCAGCAGTTTATCAGGGCAGGGCTATGGCTACACCTTC; CDR3: CASSLSGQGYGYTF; J: TRBJ1-2; D: .; size: many; V: TRBV27
DNA: TGTGCCAGCAGCTCGACAGGGGGCGGTCCCCAGCATTTT; CDR3: CASSSTGGGPQHF; J: TRBJ1-5; D: TRBD1; size: few; V: TRBV11-2
DNA: TGTGCCAGTAGTATAGATTTGTATGGGCGATCCACAGATACGCAGTATTTT; CDR3: CASSIDLYGRSTDTQYF; J: TRBJ2-3; D: .; size: few; V: TRBV19
DNA: TGTGCCAGCAGTTACTCTGGACAGTTGTTGAAAGCTTTCTTT; CDR3: CASSYSGQLLKAFF; J: TRBJ1-1; D: .; size: few; V: TRBV6-5
DNA: TGTGCCAGCAGCCAGCAACAGGGGGTAGACTATGGCTACACCTTC; CDR3: CASSQQQGVDYGYTF; J: TRBJ1-2; D: TRBD1; size: few; V: TRBV7-2
DNA: TGTGCCAGCAGAATGGGGCGGGCTAAAGCTTTCTTT; CDR3: CASRMGRAKAFF; J: TRBJ1-1; D: .; size: few; V: TRBV25-1
DNA: TGCGCCAGCAGCTTGGCCACGAGCTCCTACGAGCAGTACTTC; CDR3: CASSLATSSYEQYF; J: TRBJ2-7; D: .; size: .; V: TRBV5-1
DNA: TGCGCCAGCAGCCATCAGCGGGAGGCGGGAGATACGCAGTATTTT; CDR3: CASSHQREAGDTQYF; J: TRBJ2-3; D: TRBD2; size: .; V: TRBV4-3
DNA: TGTGCCAGCAGCAGGGGACAGGCCCCTGCTGTCGAGCAGTACTTC; CDR3: CASSRGQAPAVEQYF; J: TRBJ2-7; D: TRBD1; size: few; V: TRBV9
DNA: TGTGCCAGCAGCTTGGACCAGAAAAAGAATTCACCCCTCCACTTT; CDR3: CASSLDQKKNSPLHF; J: TRBJ1-6; D: .; size: few; V: TRBV5-4
DNA: TGTGCCAGCAGACCAACAGGGGCCAAGGGCACTGAAGCTTTCTTT; CDR3: CASRPTGAKGTEAFF; J: TRBJ1-1; D: TRBD1; size: few; V: TRBV27
DNA: TGTGCCAGCTGGTCTAGCGGGATCAATGAGCAGTTCTTC; CDR3: CASWSSGINEQFF; J: TRBJ2-1; D: TRBD2; size: few; V: TRBV6-1
DNA: TGTGCCAGTAGTAGGTCTAGCGGGGTCACCGGGGAGCTGTTTTTT; CDR3: CASSRSSGVTGELFF; J: TRBJ2-2; D: TRBD2; size: many; V: TRBV19
DNA: TGTGCCAGCAGCCTCGTTGGGACCGATGGCTACACCTTC; CDR3: CASSLVGTDGYTF; J: TRBJ1-2; D: .; size: few; V: TRBV14
DNA: TGTGCTAGTGCCGTGGGGACAGGGGGCGGCTACACCTTC; CDR3: CASAVGTGGGYTF; J: TRBJ1-2; D: TRBD1; size: few; V: TRBV12-5
DNA: TGTGCCAGCAGCGTGGCAGCGGGGAACGGGGAGCTGTTTTTT; CDR3: CASSVAAGNGELFF; J: TRBJ2-2; D: TRBD2; size: few; V: TRBV9
DNA: TGTGCCAGCTCACCAGCGGTAACTAGCACAGATACGCAGTATTTT; CDR3: CASSPAVTSTDTQYF; J: TRBJ2-3; D: .; size: many; V: TRBV18
DNA: TGTGCTAGCAGCTTAGGGTCTAGCGGCCAAGAGACCCAGTACTTC; CDR3: CASSLGSSGQETQYF; J: TRBJ2-5; D: TRBD2; size: .; V: TRBV7-7
DNA: TGTGCCAGCAGCGAAACAGGGAATACGCAGTATTTT; CDR3: CASSETGNTQYF; J: TRBJ2-3; D: .; size: .; V: TRBV11-1